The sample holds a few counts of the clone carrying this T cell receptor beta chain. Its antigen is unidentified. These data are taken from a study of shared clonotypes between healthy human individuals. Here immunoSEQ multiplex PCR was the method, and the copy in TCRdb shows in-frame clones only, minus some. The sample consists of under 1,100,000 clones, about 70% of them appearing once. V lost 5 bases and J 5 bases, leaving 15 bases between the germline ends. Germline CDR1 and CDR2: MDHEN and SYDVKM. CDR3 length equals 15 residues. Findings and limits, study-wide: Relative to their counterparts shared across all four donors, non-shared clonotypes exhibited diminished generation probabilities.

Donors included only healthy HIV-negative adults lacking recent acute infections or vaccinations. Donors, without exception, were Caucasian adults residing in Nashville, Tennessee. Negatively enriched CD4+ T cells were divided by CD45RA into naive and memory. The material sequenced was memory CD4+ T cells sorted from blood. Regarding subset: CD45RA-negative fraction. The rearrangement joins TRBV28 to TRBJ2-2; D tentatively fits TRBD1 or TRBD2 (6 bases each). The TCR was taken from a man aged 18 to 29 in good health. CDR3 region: CASSPGAAGTGELFF. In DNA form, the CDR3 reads TGTGCCAGCAGTCCGGGGGCGGCGGGTACCGGGGAGCTGTTTTTT.